Listed below are T cell receptor beta chains from one sample, sequenced in a study of early T cells in non-severe SARS-CoV-2 infection. Each CDR3 protein is one row after TCRdb ran MiXCR on the 5' RACE reads. The table lists tens of thousands of distinct CDR3 sequences, around 7% of them singletons. Sequencing used whole blood. These receptors all stem from an adult who was a healthcare worker with PCR-confirmed SARS-CoV-2 infection or an uninfected control (not recorded which). The CDR3 runs from the conserved cysteine through the conserved F or W. D genes are given only for firm matches. Not every row has a clone size; where given, it reads once, few, many or a size class.

size,V,J,D,DNA,CDR3
NA,TRBV19,TRBJ2-7,TRBD1,TGTGCCAGTAGCTTTGGCCAGGGGGCGGAAGAGCAGTACTTC,CASSFGQGAEEQYF
few,TRBV10-3,TRBJ1-2,NA,TGTGCCATCAGTGACAACCTGAGGACAGATGGCTACACCTTC,CAISDNLRTDGYTF
NA,TRBV7-9,TRBJ2-5,NA,TGTGCCAGCAGCTTATCCGCGACTGTTCAAGAGACCCAGTACTTC,CASSLSATVQETQYF
NA,TRBV28,TRBJ2-7,TRBD2,TGTGCCAGCAGCGGGGGGGGACCAAGCTCCTACGAGCAGTACTTC,CASSGGGPSSYEQYF
many,TRBV29-1,TRBJ1-2,NA,TGCAGCGTTGAAGATCTTCGTAGGGGCAACTATGGCTACACCTTC,CSVEDLRRGNYGYTF
NA,TRBV27,TRBJ2-7,TRBD2,TGTGCCAGCAGCCTAGCGGGAGGGGGGAACGAGCAGTACTTC,CASSLAGGGNEQYF
many,TRBV18,TRBJ2-2,TRBD1,TGTGCCAGCTCACGTGCGACAGGGAAAAACACCGGGGAGCTGTTTTTT,CASSRATGKNTGELFF
many,TRBV19,TRBJ2-1,NA,TGTGCCAGTAGGCCGGATGCGGGGGCGACCTACAATGAGCAGTTCTTC,CASRPDAGATYNEQFF
many,TRBV20-1,TRBJ2-1,TRBD2,TGCAGTGCTAGCGATTGGGCTAGCGGGATATACAATGAGCAGTTCTTC,CSASDWASGIYNEQFF
many,TRBV12-3/TRBV12-4,TRBJ1-4,TRBD1,TGTGCCAGCAGTCGGGACAGGGGGTGGGAAAAACTGTTTTTT,CASSRDRGWEKLFF
many,TRBV5-1,TRBJ2-3,TRBD1,TGCGCCAGCAGCTACCTACAGGGGTTCACAGATACGCAGTATTTT,CASSYLQGFTDTQYF
many,TRBV19,TRBJ1-2,NA,TGTGCCAGTAGCCTCGGTTGGGGCTACACCTTC,CASSLGWGYTF
many,TRBV7-2,TRBJ2-7,NA,TGTGCCAGCAGTTTGGACACTAGCTACGAGCAGTACTTC,CASSLDTSYEQYF
NA,TRBV11-2,TRBJ1-1,NA,TGTGCCAGCAGCTTACCGGAGAACACTGAAGCTTTCTTT,CASSLPENTEAFF
many,TRBV10-3,TRBJ1-1,NA,TGTGCCATCAGTGATCCAAGCGGGCCCACTGAAGCTTTCTTT,CAISDPSGPTEAFF
NA,TRBV28,TRBJ1-1,NA,TGTGCCAGCAGTCCCCGAGCTTTCTTT,CASSPRAFF
once,TRBV6-5,TRBJ1-5,NA,TGTGCCAGCACTAGATCAGAAAATCAGCCCCAGCATTTT,CASTRSENQPQHF
many,TRBV29-1,TRBJ2-1,NA,TGCAGCCTCCGGGCCGCCAATGAGCAGTTCTTC,CSLRAANEQFF
few,TRBV29-1,TRBJ2-2,TRBD1,TGCAGCGTTGCACAGGGGGGAACCGGGGAGCTGTTTTTT,CSVAQGGTGELFF
many,TRBV28,TRBJ2-7,NA,TGTGCCAGCACCCCGGGACTGCTGGGCTCCTACGAGCAGTACTTC,CASTPGLLGSYEQYF
few,TRBV23-1,TRBJ2-7,NA,TGCGCCAGCAGTCGGACAGATCCCTACGAGCAGTACTTC,CASSRTDPYEQYF
NA,TRBV20-1,TRBJ1-6,NA,TGCAGTGCAGCACGGGGAAATTCACCCCTCCACTTT,CSAARGNSPLHF
many,TRBV9,TRBJ2-1,NA,TGTGCCAGCAGCCAGGCGGGGGCGCCGGGTGAGCAGTTCTTC,CASSQAGAPGEQFF
NA,TRBV6-1,TRBJ2-3,TRBD1,TGTGCCAGCAGGCAACAGGGGTTTAGCACAGATACGCAGTATTTT,CASRQQGFSTDTQYF
NA,TRBV5-1,TRBJ2-7,NA,TGCGCCAGCAGCTTGGGACAGAGCTCCTACGAGCAGTACTTC,CASSLGQSSYEQYF
many,TRBV20-1,TRBJ2-1,NA,TGCAGTGCACTCCTCAGCGGTAGCGAGAGATACAATGAGCAGTTCTTC,CSALLSGSERYNEQFF